This is a list of T cell receptor beta chains from one sample in a study of shared clonotypes between healthy human individuals. The data were produced by immunoSEQ multiplex PCR, yet TCRdb's version contains in-frame clones alone and is incomplete. The table has 450,000 or so clones, roughly three quarters seen once. Sequencing input: PBMCs. The receptors were sampled from a woman aged 40 to 50 in good health. Some clones in this sample may be carry-over from other donors' samples. The CDR3 runs from the conserved cysteine through the conserved F or W. A D gene is named only where the DNA matches it firmly. Rows give clone size only sometimes, using once, few, many, or a class for an expanded clone.

cdr3_nt	cdr3_aa	clone_size	v_call	j_call	d_call
TGTGCCAGCAGCCTAGGGGGACAGGGGAACACCATATATTTT	CASSLGGQGNTIYF	NA	TRBV11-2	TRBJ1-3	TRBD1
TGTGCCAGCACTTCCTCGGGACGCCCGAGGGAGTTCTTC	CASTSSGRPREFF	NA	TRBV28	TRBJ2-1	NA
TGTGCCAGCAGCTCCCCCGGGGGGGCCCAGTACTTC	CASSSPGGAQYF	few	TRBV7-3	TRBJ2-5	TRBD2
TGCAGCGTGGGGGGCGGGAGCGGAGACAATGAGCAGTTCTTC	CSVGGGSGDNEQFF	NA	TRBV29-1	TRBJ2-1	NA
TGTGCCAGCAGCGTAGTAAGCGGAACGGGCGGGGAGCTGTTTTTT	CASSVVSGTGGELFF	NA	TRBV9	TRBJ2-2	NA
TGTGCCAGCAGCCCGGTACGGACCTCCGGCACTGAAGCTTTCTTT	CASSPVRTSGTEAFF	NA	TRBV7-2	TRBJ1-1	NA
TGTGCCAGTAGCGGGACAGGCTATCAGCCCCAGCATTTT	CASSGTGYQPQHF	NA	TRBV19	TRBJ1-5	TRBD1
TGCGCCAGCAGCTCCGGACTAGCGGGAGGGCCGGTCGGGGAGCTGTTTTTT	CASSSGLAGGPVGELFF	NA	TRBV5-1	TRBJ2-2	TRBD2
TGTGCCAGCAGCTCCGAGCGAGGGGGCGAGCAGTACTTC	CASSSERGGEQYF	NA	TRBV7-3	TRBJ2-7	NA
TGTGCTAGTGGTTTGGACAGGGGTCGAACTGAAGCTTTCTTT	CASGLDRGRTEAFF	NA	TRBV12-5	TRBJ1-1	TRBD1
TGTGCCAGCAGCTTAGAAGGGGGGTACGAGCAGTACTTC	CASSLEGGYEQYF	NA	TRBV11-3	TRBJ2-7	NA
TGTGCCAGCAGTTTATCTCTGGGGGCACCCTACGAGCAGTACTTC	CASSLSLGAPYEQYF	once	TRBV28	TRBJ2-7	NA
TGCGCCAGCAGCCAAGGAGCGCAGGGGGCGGAAGGGGCCAACGTCCTGACTTTC	CASSQGAQGAEGANVLTF	NA	TRBV4-3	TRBJ2-6	TRBD1
TGTGCCAGCAGTTTACAGGGGGCGCAAAATCAGCCCCAGCATTTT	CASSLQGAQNQPQHF	NA	TRBV28	TRBJ1-5	TRBD1
TGCAGCGTGGCAGACACCGGGGAGCTGTTTTTT	CSVADTGELFF	NA	TRBV29-1	TRBJ2-2	NA
TGTGCCAGCAGCCAAGTTGGGGACAGTTTTCAGCCCCAGCATTTT	CASSQVGDSFQPQHF	few	TRBV4-2	TRBJ1-5	TRBD1
TGTGCCATCAGTCAACAGGGGGCGCACTATGGCTACACCTTC	CAISQQGAHYGYTF	NA	TRBV10-3	TRBJ1-2	TRBD1
TGTGCCAGCAGTGAGACAGGGGGCGAGGTAGGAGGCTACACCTTC	CASSETGGEVGGYTF	NA	TRBV6-1	TRBJ1-2	TRBD1
TGTGCCAGCAGTGTGGGGACTAGCGGGAGGAATGGGCAGTACTTC	CASSVGTSGRNGQYF	NA	TRBV6-1	TRBJ2-7	TRBD2
TGTGCTAGTGGTTTGTCGTCTACAGGTTACAATGAGCAGTTCTTC	CASGLSSTGYNEQFF	NA	TRBV12-5	TRBJ2-1	NA
TGTGCCAGCAGTTTACAGGGTAGACAGTACTTC	CASSLQGRQYF	few	TRBV28	TRBJ2-4	NA
TGTGCCAGCAGTTCGGCGGGAGACGAGCAGTACTTC	CASSSAGDEQYF	NA	TRBV28	TRBJ2-7	TRBD2
TGTGCCAGCAACAGGGTGGACACTGAAGCTTTCTTT	CASNRVDTEAFF	NA	TRBV2	TRBJ1-1	NA
TGCGCCAGCAGGGGCCTAGCGGGAGAAGCCTACGAGCAGTACTTC	CASRGLAGEAYEQYF	NA	TRBV5-1	TRBJ2-7	TRBD2
TGCGCCAGCAGCTTGGCCGGAGGCTACACCTTC	CASSLAGGYTF	NA	TRBV5-1	TRBJ1-2	NA
TGCGCCAGCAGTTACTCGTCGGGAGAAGAGCAGTACTTC	CASSYSSGEEQYF	once	TRBV6-6	TRBJ2-7	NA
TGTGCCAGCACCCCTCCTTCCGGGTCACTCTACGAGCAGTACTTC	CASTPPSGSLYEQYF	NA	TRBV6-1	TRBJ2-7	NA
TGTGCCAGCAGCACTCTAGGGACAGGGGGCTTTGGCTACACCTTC	CASSTLGTGGFGYTF	NA	TRBV2	TRBJ1-2	TRBD1
TGTGCCAGCAGCCCGCCAGTCACCGGGGAGCTGTTTTTT	CASSPPVTGELFF	NA	TRBV27	TRBJ2-2	NA
TGTGCCAGCAGCAAAGCAGGACCTTCCTATGGCTACACCTTC	CASSKAGPSYGYTF	NA	TRBV21-1	TRBJ1-2	NA
TGTGCCAGCAGCTTAGAATGGGGGCAGGGGCTCGGGGCCAACGTCCTGACTTTC	CASSLEWGQGLGANVLTF	NA	TRBV11-2	TRBJ2-6	NA
TGTGCCAGCGTGGTAAGGGACAGGGGTAAACACGAGCAGTACTTC	CASVVRDRGKHEQYF	NA	TRBV21-1	TRBJ2-7	NA
TGCGCCAGCAGTCCAGGGGGGACTTGGGAGCAGTACTTC	CASSPGGTWEQYF	NA	TRBV10-1	TRBJ2-7	NA
TGTGCCAGCAGCGTAGGCCCGAGCGGGAGGGTGGCCTACGAGCAGTACTTC	CASSVGPSGRVAYEQYF	NA	TRBV9	TRBJ2-7	TRBD2
TGTGCCAGCAGCTTAAGTTTGGGCGAATCCGATACGCAGTATTTT	CASSLSLGESDTQYF	NA	TRBV7-3	TRBJ2-3	NA
TGTGCCTGGAGCGGAAGCGGGAGTGGTGTCGAGCAGTACTTC	CAWSGSGSGVEQYF	NA	TRBV30	TRBJ2-7	TRBD2
TGTGCCAGCAAGAGGACAGGGTCCATGAACACTGAAGCTTTCTTT	CASKRTGSMNTEAFF	NA	TRBV9	TRBJ1-1	TRBD1
TGTGCCAGCAGCCAAGATCCCTCAGGGTTCACAGATACGCAGTATTTT	CASSQDPSGFTDTQYF	NA	TRBV4-2	TRBJ2-3	NA
TGTGCCACCAGCAGAGAAAGAGGGCGGAACACCGGGGAGCTGTTTTTT	CATSRERGRNTGELFF	NA	TRBV15	TRBJ2-2	NA